This is a list of T cell receptor beta chains from one sample in a study of regulatory T cells in long-lasting Graves disease. Via MiXCR, TCRdb re-called the multiplex PCR reads, giving one row per CDR3 protein. There are 400,000 to 500,000 distinct CDR3 sequences in the sample; around a fifth occur only once, and around 13% lies in the top ten. This material consisted of peripheral blood mononuclear cells (PBMCs), taken when the disease was refractory, from a patient treated with antithyroid drugs. The receptors derive from a female donor with Graves disease. Each CDR3 is given with its conserved first and last residue. D genes are given only for firm matches. The size entry is marked missing in some rows and otherwise reads once, few, many or a size class.

v_gene	d_gene	abundance	j_gene	CDR3nt	CDR3aa
TRBV6-1	-	few	TRBJ2-7	TGTGCCAGCCTACGACTGCGTTTCGGCGGGCAGTACTTC	CASLRLRFGGQYF
TRBV19	-	-	TRBJ2-7	TGTGCCAGCTCAAGGGTGGCCGACAACGAGCAGTACTTC	CASSRVADNEQYF
TRBV11-1	-	-	TRBJ2-2	TGTGCCAGCAGCCCCGGGCCCCTCCGGCGGGAGCTGTTTTTT	CASSPGPLRRELFF
TRBV3-1	TRBD2	many	TRBJ2-5	TGTGCCAGCGGACGAGTAGCGGGAGAAGAGACCCAGTACTTC	CASGRVAGEETQYF
TRBV2	-	many	TRBJ2-7	TGTGCCAGCTATCGAGGAGGGCAGGGGACTATCTTC	CASYRGGQGTIF
TRBV28	-	-	TRBJ2-3	TGTGCCAGCAGTTTAGAGGGGGTGGGTACGCAGTATTTT	CASSLEGVGTQYF
TRBV29-1	-	many	TRBJ1-1	TGCAGCGTCATTCCGGGACCCTTTAACACTGAAGCTTTCTTT	CSVIPGPFNTEAFF
TRBV6-5	TRBD2	few	TRBJ2-7	TGTGCCAGCAGTTACTCGGGGGGGTCCTACGAGCAGTACTTC	CASSYSGGSYEQYF
TRBV2	-	many	TRBJ1-6	TGTGCCAGCAGTGTTGGGGGAAGCTCCTATAATTCACCCCTCCACTTT	CASSVGGSSYNSPLHF
TRBV28	-	many	TRBJ2-5	TGTGCCAGCAGTTTCTCACCCCAGGATCAAGAGACCCAGTACTTC	CASSFSPQDQETQYF
TRBV29-1	TRBD2	few	TRBJ2-5	TGCAGCGTTGAATCGGGAACTAGCGGGTTCCAAGAGACCCAGTACTTC	CSVESGTSGFQETQYF
TRBV7-3	TRBD1	-	TRBJ1-2	TGTGCCAGCAGCTTAGTCGGCGGGACAGCCTATGGCTACACCTTC	CASSLVGGTAYGYTF
TRBV3-2	-	few	TRBJ1-5	TGTGCCAGCAGCCAAGACGAGGAGAGACAGGAAAATCAGCCCCAGCATTTT	CASSQDEERQENQPQHF
TRBV6-1	-	many	TRBJ1-1	TGTGCCAGCTATGGGCGGATGAACACTGAAGCTTTCTTT	CASYGRMNTEAFF
TRBV7-2	-	-	TRBJ2-7	TGTGCCAGCAGCCCCCAGGGGGGGCGCTACGAGCAGTACTTC	CASSPQGGRYEQYF
TRBV7-2	TRBD1	few	TRBJ1-2	TGTGCCAGCAGCTCTCTCCTGACAGGGGGCAACTATGGCTACACCTTC	CASSSLLTGGNYGYTF
TRBV6-1	TRBD1	-	TRBJ2-3	TGTGCCAGCAGTAGGGACAGGGGGAATACGCAGTATTTT	CASSRDRGNTQYF
TRBV29-1	-	few	TRBJ1-2	TGCAGCGTTGAGGAAGGGGCAGAAGGCTACACCTTC	CSVEEGAEGYTF
TRBV12-3/TRBV12-4	-	many	TRBJ1-2	TGTGCCAGCAGTTTATTTTATGGCGGGGATGGCTACACCTTC	CASSLFYGGDGYTF
TRBV4-1	TRBD1	few	TRBJ2-2	TGCGCCAGCAGCAGTTTGTTGAGACAGGGGACCACCGGGGAGCTGTTTTTT	CASSSLLRQGTTGELFF
TRBV6-5	TRBD1	-	TRBJ2-7	TGTGCCAGCAGTTACTCGACGGGACAGGGACCCTACGGCGAGCAGTACTTC	CASSYSTGQGPYGEQYF
TRBV12-3/TRBV12-4	-	-	TRBJ2-3	TGTGCCAGCAGTTGGACGGGAAAGTCCACAGATACGCAGTATTTT	CASSWTGKSTDTQYF
TRBV6-2/TRBV6-3	-	-	TRBJ2-5	TGTGCCAGCAGTTACTCGTCCAGTGTGGAGACCCAGTACTTC	CASSYSSSVETQYF
TRBV7-8	-	few	TRBJ1-5	TGTGCCAGCAGCTTAGAGGGTGGAGGGATAAAGGCCTCTCAGCCCCAGCATTTT	CASSLEGGGIKASQPQHF
TRBV6-2/TRBV6-3	-	few	TRBJ1-5	TGTGCCAGCAGTTACGACAGGTGGTATAAACCCCAGCATTTT	CASSYDRWYKPQHF
TRBV5-6	-	-	TRBJ2-5	TGTGCCAGCAGCTTCCCTACGGGGGCACAAGAGACCCAGTACTTC	CASSFPTGAQETQYF
TRBV11-2	-	few	TRBJ2-1	TGTGCCAGCAGCTTAGTGGAAAGTAGATACAATGAGCAGTTCTTC	CASSLVESRYNEQFF
TRBV12-3/TRBV12-4	TRBD1	many	TRBJ2-6	TGTGCCAGCAGTTTGACAGGGCAGGCCAACGTCCTGACTTTC	CASSLTGQANVLTF
TRBV5-1	-	many	TRBJ1-2	TGCGCCAGCAGCGCCTTGGACTATGGCTACACCTTC	CASSALDYGYTF
TRBV7-9	-	-	TRBJ1-2	TGTGCCAGCAGCTTAAACCGGATCTATGGCTACACCTTC	CASSLNRIYGYTF
TRBV7-3	-	-	TRBJ2-2	TGTGCCAGCAGCTTAAGACCCGGGGAGCTGTTTTTT	CASSLRPGELFF